This entry lists 32 T cell receptor beta chains sequenced from one sample in a study of beta chain features in type 1 diabetes. cDNA synthesis used the whole RNA isolate, giving expressed TCRB sequences. TCRdb's copy holds only in-frame clones and misses some; the assay was immunoSEQ multiplex PCR. The sample lists around 300,000 clones, 9.5% to 11% occurring once. Sequencing was done on a sample of naive CD4+ T cells from blood. The receptors originated from a woman aged 30 to 39 in good health.

This clone was found a few times. This chain uses TRBV30 with TRBJ2-7, with no clear D. V lost 2 bases to trimming and J lost 2 bases, with 7 bases between them. CDR3 length equals 12 residues. The V gene's germline CDR1 is GTSNPN and CDR2 SVGIG (reference sequence). The CDR3 loop reads CAWSHPTYEQYF. CDR3 DNA: TGTGCCTGGAGTCATCCCACCTACGAGCAGTACTTC.

This clone was seen once. The chain uses TRBV9 and TRBJ2-5; possible D gene TRBD2, 6 bases. The V and J ends lost 3 bases and 5 bases respectively, with 14 bases between them. The germline V gene has CDR1 SGDLS and CDR2 YYNGEE. This CDR3 has 14 amino acids. In DNA form, the CDR3 reads TGTGCCAGCAGCGCCCTGGAGGGATGGGAGACCCAGTACTTC. Amino acid sequence: CASSALEGWETQYF.

The gene calls are TRBV28 and TRBJ2-7; D is ambiguous. V gave up 3 bases and J gave up 6 bases, with 18 bases separating them. CDR3 length: 15 residues. Germline V CDR1 and CDR2: MDHEN, SYDVKM. CDR3 sequence reads: CASSLPLERKAEQYF. CDR3 bases: TGTGCCAGCAGTTTGCCCCTAGAGAGAAAAGCCGAGCAGTACTTC.

The V call is TRBV7-3, the J call TRBJ2-5; D gene uncertain. The length of the CDR3 is 11 residues. Germline V CDR1 and CDR2: SGHTA, FQGTGA. Trimming took off 5 bases at V and 2 bases at J, with 3 bases between the two ends. CDR3 residues: CASSLQETQYF. The CDR3 nucleotides read TGTGCCAGCAGCCTTCAAGAGACCCAGTACTTC.

This clone was detected only a few times. The chain uses TRBV4-2 and TRBJ2-3; 13 bases are a match to TRBD2. The V and J ends lost 0 bases and 4 bases, in that order; junction bases with no gene match: 7. The CDR3 contains 18 residues. Germline V CDR1 and CDR2: LGHNA, YNFKEQ. In DNA form, the CDR3 reads TGTGCCAGCAGCCAAGACGTAAGACTAGCGGGAGGATCAGATACGCAGTATTTT. Translating it yields CASSQDVRLAGGSDTQYF.

V usage is TRBV9 and J usage is TRBJ1-2; D gene uncertain. The germline V and J ends were trimmed by 3 bases and 7 bases, with 19 bases remaining between them. In germline, CDR1 is SGDLS, CDR2 YYNGEE. This CDR3 comprises 15 residues. DNA of the CDR3: TGTGCCAGCAGCGAAACTCCGACATCGGGGAGTGGCTACACCTTC. Its translation: CASSETPTSGSGYTF.

The V and J genes are TRBV7-9 and TRBJ1-5; TRBD1 matches 11 bases. With V trimmed by 5 bases and J by 3 bases, 6 bases remained unmatched. The CDR3 spans 16 residues. The germline V gene encodes CDR1 SEHNR and CDR2 FQNEAQ (reference sequence). The CDR3 is CASSQGQGASNQPQHF. The CDR3 DNA sequence: TGTGCCAGCAGCCAAGGACAGGGGGCTTCCAATCAGCCCCAGCATTTT.

The rearrangement uses TRBV6-5 and TRBJ2-5, with D tentatively TRBD1 (6 bases). Trimming took off 6 bases at V and 5 bases at J, with 19 bases between the two ends. This CDR3 contains 15 residues. Germline V gives CDR1 MNHEY, CDR2 SVGAGI. The CDR3: CASRTVQGHGETQYF. CDR3 sequence (DNA): TGTGCCAGCAGAACTGTACAGGGCCACGGCGAGACCCAGTACTTC.

V is TRBV6-5 and J is TRBJ2-1, with 7 bases identical to TRBD1. V lost 5 bases to trimming and J lost 5 bases; unmatched junction nucleotides: 9. The germline V gene has CDR1 MNHEY and CDR2 SVGAGI. The CDR3 has 15 residues. The CDR3 DNA is TGTGCCAGCAGTCACGACAGGGCTGCGCACAATGAGCAGTTCTTC. Protein: CASSHDRAAHNEQFF.

This clone was counted a few times. The genes are TRBV9 and TRBJ2-5, with D possibly being TRBD1 (6 bases). There are 16 residues in the CDR3. The germline V and J ends were trimmed by 4 bases and 1 base, with 17 bases remaining between them. CDR1 is SGDLS and CDR2 is YYNGEE in the germline V gene. CDR3 loop: CASSLYSDSFQETQYF. The CDR3, as DNA: TGTGCCAGCAGCCTTTACTCGGACAGCTTCCAAGAGACCCAGTACTTC.

This rearrangement joins TRBV7-9 to TRBJ2-1, with 9 bases aligning to TRBD1. Germline CDR1 reads SEHNR; CDR2 reads FQNEAQ (reference sequence). The ends lost 5 bases at V and 12 bases at J; junction bases unmatched: 5. The CDR3 length is 12 residues. The chain's CDR3 is CASSGGTGRQFF. The CDR3 DNA reads TGTGCCAGCAGCGGAGGGACAGGGCGGCAGTTCTTC.

The chain links TRBV20-1 to TRBJ2-1; no clear D. V was cut by 1 base and J by 6 bases, with 4 bases left in between. Germline loops: CDR1 DFQATT, CDR2 SNEGSKA (reference sequence). The CDR3 is 11 residues long. CDR3 loop: CSARASNEQFF. As DNA, the CDR3 is TGCAGTGCTAGAGCTAGCAATGAGCAGTTCTTC.

This clone was recorded a few times. This chain connects TRBV6-1 to TRBJ2-7; TRBD2 agrees at 14 bases. V trimming: 6 bases; J trimming: 3 bases; junction bases outside the gene matches: 4. Looked up from germline, CDR1 is MNHNS and CDR2 is SASEGT. There are 15 residues in the CDR3. The DNA of the CDR3 is TGTGCCAGCAGGGCCGGGACTAGCGGGAGCTACGAGCAGTACTTC. Translation gives CASRAGTSGSYEQYF.

This clone was detected a few times. The chain recombines TRBV2 with TRBJ2-2, with TRBD2 matching over 8 bases. The V gene end was trimmed by 6 bases and the J gene end by 5 bases; junction bases not matched to a gene: 8. The CDR3 is 15 amino acids. CDR1 SNHLY and CDR2 FYNNEI come from the germline V gene. DNA of the CDR3: TGTGCCAGCAGGGAACAGGGACTAGTGACCGGGGAGCTGTTTTTT. This encodes CASREQGLVTGELFF. Drawing the rest from reference TRBV2 and TRBJ2-2, the complete variable domain is EPEVTQTPSHQVTQMGQEVILRCVPISNHLYFYWYRQILGQKVEFLVSFYNNEISEKSEIFDDQFSVERPDGSNFTLKIRSTKLEDSAMYFCASREQGLVTGELFFGEGSRLTVL.

This chain links TRBV4-2 with TRBJ2-7; no definite D call. Germline V gene lookup returns CDR1 LGHNA and CDR2 YNFKEQ. The CDR3 is 15 residues long. With 1 base removed from V and 4 bases from J, the gap between germline ends came to 14 bases. CDR3 DNA sequence: TGTGCCAGCAGCCAAGCTCCCCAGGATGGATACGAGCAGTACTTC. It translates to CASSQAPQDGYEQYF.

The gene calls are TRBV5-5 and TRBJ2-3; no definite D call. Deletions cut 0 bases from V and 3 bases from J, with 8 bases between. The CDR3 has 14 amino acids. Germline V gene data show CDR1 as SGHKS and CDR2 as YYEKEE (reference sequence). In nucleotides, the CDR3 is TGTGCCAGCAGCTTGGACACGAGGACAGATACGCAGTATTTT. Protein sequence: CASSLDTRTDTQYF.

This chain connects TRBV27 to TRBJ1-5; tentative D call: TRBD1 (6 bases). V lost 5 bases and J lost 7, with 15 bases in between. The V gene's germline CDR1 is MNHEY and CDR2 SMNVEV (reference sequence). There are 14 residues in the CDR3. CDR3 sequence reads: CASSPRGSGQPQHF. CDR3 DNA sequence: TGTGCCAGCAGTCCCAGGGGATCCGGACAGCCCCAGCATTTT.

A few counts support this clone. This chain joins TRBV27 and TRBJ1-1; D ambiguous. Germline CDR1 and CDR2: MNHEY and SMNVEV (reference sequence). This CDR3 spans 12 amino acids. The V and J ends lost 4 bases and 7 bases respectively, with 10 bases between them. The CDR3 DNA follows: TGTGCCAGCAGTTCCCTGTACAATGAAGCTTTCTTT. It translates to CASSSLYNEAFF.

As DNA, the CDR3 is TGTGCCAGCACCCGATCTCGCGGGGGTTCCTACAATGAGCAGTTCTTC. Residues: CASTRSRGGSYNEQFF. V gene TRBV14 combines with J gene TRBJ2-1; TRBD2 matches 7 bases. The germline gives CDR1 SGHDN, CDR2 FVKESK. This CDR3 has 16 amino acids. The ends lost 7 bases at V and 1 base at J; junction bases unmatched: 10. Drawing the rest from reference TRBV14 and TRBJ2-1, the complete variable domain is EAGVTQFPSHSVIEKGQTVTLRCDPISGHDNLYWYRRVMGKEIKFLLHFVKESKQDESGMPNNRFLAERTGGTYSTLKVQPAELEDSGVYFCASTRSRGGSYNEQFFGPGTRLTVL.

The chain recombines TRBV14 with TRBJ2-2, with 8 bases matching TRBD1. From germline, CDR1 is SGHDN and CDR2 FVKESK. CDR3 length equals 13 residues. V lost 6 bases and J lost 4; bases outside the gene matches: 1. CDR3 nucleotide sequence: TGTGCCAGCAGGCAGGGGGCCACCGGGGAGCTGTTTTTT. It yields the protein CASRQGATGELFF.

J is TRBJ2-7 and V is TRBV7-9, with 7 bases that match TRBD1. Per the germline V gene, CDR1 is SEHNR and CDR2 is FQNEAQ (reference sequence). Trimming removed 5 bases from V and 2 bases from J; junction bases left unmatched: 3. This CDR3 contains 13 residues. CDR3 DNA: TGTGCCAGCAGCCCGGGACAGACCTACGAGCAGTACTTC. Its translation: CASSPGQTYEQYF.

This clone appeared a few times. The rearrangement joins TRBV5-1 to TRBJ2-7, with 9 bases matching TRBD1. Germline CDR1 is SGHRS and CDR2 is YFSETQ. V was clipped by 4 bases and J by 7 bases; unmatched bases: 9. CDR3 length: 14 amino acids. CDR3 in amino acids: CASSRTGTGPEQYF. Here the CDR3 DNA reads TGCGCCAGCAGCCGAACCGGGACAGGGCCAGAGCAGTACTTC.

This clone has a handful of counts. The chain joins TRBV7-9 to TRBJ2-7, with 9 bases identical to TRBD2. There are 13 residues in the CDR3. V shed 5 bases, J shed 7 bases, and the junction held 6 bases outside the gene matches. The germline V gene has CDR1 SEHNR and CDR2 FQNEAQ (reference sequence). The CDR3 DNA sequence: TGTGCCAGCAGCCCTGGCGGGGGGGAAGAGCAGTACTTC. This gives the protein CASSPGGGEEQYF.

Only a few counts were recorded for this clone. The chain combines TRBV7-9 with TRBJ2-5, with 11 positions matching TRBD2. Trimming took 5 bases from V and 2 from J; bases not matched to a gene: 4. CDR3 length equals 15 residues. Germline V gene data show CDR1 as SEHNR and CDR2 as FQNEAQ (reference sequence). The CDR3 loop is CASSLGTSGQETQYF. The CDR3, as DNA: TGTGCCAGCAGCCTCGGGACTAGCGGACAAGAGACCCAGTACTTC.

The chain employs TRBV9 and TRBJ2-3; 8 nucleotides line up with TRBD2. V trimming: 2 bases; J trimming: 5 bases; junction bases outside the gene matches: 7. Germline loops: CDR1 SGDLS, CDR2 YYNGEE. The length of the CDR3 is 15 residues. The CDR3: CASSVAGTSLDTQYF. The DNA of the CDR3 is TGTGCCAGCAGCGTCGCCGGGACTAGTTTAGATACGCAGTATTTT. Drawing the rest from reference TRBV9 and TRBJ2-3, the complete variable domain is DSGVTQTPKHLITATGQRVTLRCSPRSGDLSVYWYQQSLDQGLQFLIQYYNGEERAKGNILERFSAQQFPDLHSELNLSSLELGDSALYFCASSVAGTSLDTQYFGPGTRLTVL.

This clone was detected a few times. The chain couples TRBV7-2 to TRBJ2-1; 9 positions match TRBD2. Germline trimming cut 1 base from V and 8 bases from J; bases unmatched to any gene: 6. The CDR3 loop spans 15 amino acids. Per the germline V gene, CDR1 is SGHTA and CDR2 is FQGNSA. The DNA of the CDR3 is TGTGCCAGCAGCTTAGATGGCGGGAGGGGCTATGAGCAGTTCTTC. Translated: CASSLDGGRGYEQFF.

This clone was counted only a few times. This CDR3 is CASSPLSHTDTQYF. CDR3 DNA sequence: TGTGCCAGCAGCCCCCTGAGTCACACAGATACGCAGTATTTT. The rearrangement joins TRBV6-5 to TRBJ2-3; no clear D. CDR1 and CDR2 (germline): MNHEY, SVGAGI. The CDR3 sequence is 14 residues long. V was shortened by 6 bases and J by 2 bases, with 12 bases between the two germline ends.

This clone was detected a few times. J is TRBJ2-7 and V is TRBV4-3, with a tentative D call TRBD1 (5 bases). This CDR3 is 16 amino acids long. V shed 0 bases and J shed 5 bases, with 17 bases lying between them. Germline CDR1 LGHNA, CDR2 YSLEER. CDR3 residues: CASSQERAGKSHEQYF. CDR3 nucleotides: TGCGCCAGCAGCCAAGAAAGGGCAGGGAAATCCCACGAGCAGTACTTC.

V is TRBV4-3 and J is TRBJ2-7, with 8 bases aligning to TRBD2. The CDR3 spans 15 residues. Germline assignment: CDR1 LGHNA and CDR2 YSLEER. V lost 1 base, J lost 5 bases, and 7 bases stayed unmatched. CDR3 region: CASSQVAGIPHEQYF. CDR3 nucleotide sequence: TGCGCCAGCAGCCAAGTAGCGGGGATACCCCACGAGCAGTACTTC.

The V gene is TRBV6-5, the J gene TRBJ2-7, with 9 nucleotides matching TRBD2. Trimming took 0 bases from V and 6 from J; bases not matched to a gene: 6. Germline V lookup: CDR1 MNHEY, CDR2 SVGAGI. The CDR3 extends over 15 amino acids. CDR3 nucleotide sequence: TGTGCCAGCAGTTACTCAGTAGCGGGAGTCTCCGAGCAGTACTTC. It yields the protein CASSYSVAGVSEQYF.

The V and J genes are TRBV4-3 and TRBJ2-3; D not resolved. The CDR3 loop spans 14 amino acids. The V gene lost 2 bases and the J gene lost 5 bases, with 11 bases spanning the gap. Germline V lookup: CDR1 LGHNA, CDR2 YSLEER. CDR3 amino acids: CASSQRQDVDTQYF. The CDR3 DNA reads as TGCGCCAGCAGCCAACGACAAGACGTAGATACGCAGTATTTT.

The V gene is TRBV9, the J gene TRBJ2-5, with D possibly being TRBD1 (5 bases). The V gene lost 0 bases and the J gene lost 3 bases, with 9 bases spanning the gap. Per the germline V gene, CDR1 is SGDLS and CDR2 is YYNGEE. The CDR3 spans 14 residues. In nucleotides, the CDR3 is TGTGCCAGCAGCGTAGGACAGAAAGAAGAGACCCAGTACTTC. Protein sequence: CASSVGQKEETQYF.